What follows are 2 T cell receptor beta chains derived from one specimen sequenced in a study of blood T cell repertoires in COVID-19. Profiled with immunoSEQ multiplex PCR; TCRdb holds only in-frame clones, not every one. This table has about 250,000 clones, approximately 79% appearing once. The sequenced sample was peripheral blood. Receptors originate from a woman aged 40 to 50 with active or convalescent COVID-19.

As regards this clone: Sequence at one end of the junction differs from germline and may be a read error. The chain has TRBV13 and TRBJ1-2; TRBD1 agrees at 9 bases. Germline assignment: CDR1 PRHDT and CDR2 FYEKMQ (reference sequence). The CDR3 has 15 residues. The CDR3 region is CASSIGQGSVQGYTF. CDR3 in DNA: TGTGCCAGCAGCATAGGACAGGGGTCGGTGCAGGGCTACACCTTC.

This rearrangement joins TRBV11-3 to TRBJ2-7, with D perhaps TRBD2 (6 bases). V was trimmed by 5 bases and J by 5 bases, leaving 13 bases between them. The germline CDR1 and CDR2 sequences are SGHNT and YENEEA. CDR3 length: 13 residues. The CDR3 nucleotides are TGTGCCAGCAGCCTGGGAGGCCCGGACGAGCAGTACTTC. This sequence encodes CASSLGGPDEQYF.